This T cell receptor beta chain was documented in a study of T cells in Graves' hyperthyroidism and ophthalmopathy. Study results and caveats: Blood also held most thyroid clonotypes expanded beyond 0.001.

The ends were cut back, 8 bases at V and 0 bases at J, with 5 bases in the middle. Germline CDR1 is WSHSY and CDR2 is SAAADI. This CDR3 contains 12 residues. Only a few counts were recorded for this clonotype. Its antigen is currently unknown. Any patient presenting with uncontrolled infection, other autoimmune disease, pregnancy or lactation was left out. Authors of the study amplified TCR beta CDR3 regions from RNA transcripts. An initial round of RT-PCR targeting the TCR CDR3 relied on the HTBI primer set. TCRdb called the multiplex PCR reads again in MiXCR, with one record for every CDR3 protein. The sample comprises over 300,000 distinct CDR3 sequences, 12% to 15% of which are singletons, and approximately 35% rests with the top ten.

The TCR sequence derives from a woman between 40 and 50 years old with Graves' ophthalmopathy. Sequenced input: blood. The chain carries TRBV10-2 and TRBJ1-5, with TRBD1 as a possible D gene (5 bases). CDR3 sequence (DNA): TGCGCCAGCGGGGGTAGCAATCAGCCCCAGCATTTT. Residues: CASGGSNQPQHF.